This T cell receptor (beta chain) stems from a study of spatial heterogeneity in lung cancer. TCRdb recomputed calls from the 5' RACE reads with MiXCR, one row per CDR3 protein. The sample comprises over a thousand distinct CDR3 sequences, 20% to 25% of which are singletons, and 15% to 20% rests with the top ten. Time point denoted: sample taken at primary tumor resection. 72 TRACERx patients with early, untreated non-small cell lung cancer donated samples. Sequencing of whole RNA from tumor, nontumor lung or frozen PBMC involved no sorting. Broader study findings: Counts of expanded alpha and beta TCRs within tumors tracked the tumor nonsynonymous mutation count.

This clonotype appeared a single time. What it binds is not known. This beta chain represents an off-target read in a library built for alpha chains; its size is of limited meaning. Trimming pared 5 bases from V and 5 bases from J, leaving 14 bases between. CDR3 size: 14 residues. Germline V gene lookup returns CDR1 MNHNS and CDR2 SASEGT. The J gene is TRBJ2-3, the V gene TRBV6-1, with TRBD1 as a possible D gene (6 bases). Sequencing was performed on lung tumor tissue, taken at surgery. The TCR originated in a male donor with early-stage non-small cell lung cancer. CDR3 nucleotides: TGTGCCAGCAGTCCCCAGGGGCGATTAGATACGCAGTATTTT. It codes for CASSPQGRLDTQYF.